The present TCR beta chain was sequenced within a study of technical replicates of blood from a handful of donors. Assay used: immunoSEQ multiplex PCR; TCRdb lists only in-frame clones, some missing. The sample contains roughly 81,000 clones, around 85% of which appear only once. V dropped 3 bases and J dropped 2 bases, with 17 bases sitting between them. This CDR3 is 16 amino acids long. Looked up from germline, CDR1 is LGHNA and CDR2 is YSLEER. The chain recombines TRBV4-3 with TRBJ2-7; unclear D gene. This sequence was found in a human donor in good health. Some clones in this sample may be carry-over from other donors' samples. The specimen was PBMCs. CDR3 residues: CASSQAYGGSPYEQYF. CDR3 in DNA: TGCGCCAGCAGCCAGGCCTATGGCGGCTCCCCCTACGAGCAGTACTTC.